The 28 T cell receptor beta chains given below trace back to one sample, sequenced in a study of blood T cell repertoires in COVID-19. TCRdb keeps only in-frame clones here, not all; method: immunoSEQ multiplex PCR. The data show around 56,000 clones, with around 70% seen just once and around 19% held by the top ten. Specimen: peripheral blood. The receptors were gathered from a woman aged 45-59 years with active or convalescent COVID-19.

This rearrangement joins TRBV5-1 to TRBJ2-7, with 7 bases that match TRBD1. V shed 2 bases and J 2 bases; nucleotides not matched to a gene: 4. The V gene's germline CDR1 is SGHRS and CDR2 YFSETQ. There are 14 residues in the CDR3. The DNA of the CDR3 is TGCGCCAGCAGCTTAGGGGACAGCACCTACGAGCAGTACTTC. Protein sequence: CASSLGDSTYEQYF.

The rearrangement joins TRBV24-1 to TRBJ1-5; possible D gene TRBD1, 5 bases. Trimming shortened V by 4 bases and J by 7 bases, and 10 bases separated the two germline ends. The CDR3 loop spans 13 amino acids. Germline loops: CDR1 KGHDR, CDR2 SFDVKD. Here the CDR3 DNA reads TGTGCCACCAGTGAGAGGGGAGGACAGCCCCAGCATTTT. Residues: CATSERGGQPQHF.

The chain recombines TRBV30 with TRBJ1-5, with D possibly being TRBD1 (5 bases). Per the germline V gene, CDR1 is GTSNPN and CDR2 is SVGIG (reference sequence). The CDR3 has 14 amino acids. With 2 bases removed from V and 1 base from J, the gap between germline ends came to 9 bases. The CDR3 protein is CAWSLRGSNQPQHF. The CDR3 nucleotides read TGTGCCTGGAGTCTCCGGGGGAGCAATCAGCCCCAGCATTTT.

This clone was seen a few times. The chain combines TRBV2 with TRBJ1-2; D remains unclear. V was trimmed by 6 bases and J by 6 bases, leaving 14 bases between them. Germline-derived CDR1 and CDR2 are SNHLY and FYNNEI. CDR3 size: 13 residues. CDR3: CASSGVGRDGYTF. The CDR3 DNA follows: TGTGCCAGCAGCGGGGTAGGGAGGGATGGCTACACCTTC.

The chain carries TRBV19 and TRBJ1-5; D is unclear. Per the germline V gene, CDR1 is LNHDA and CDR2 is SQIVND (reference sequence). The ends were cut back, 4 bases at V and 4 bases at J, with 20 bases in the middle. CDR3 length: 17 residues. This CDR3 is CASSSGRGESVNQPQHF. Written as DNA, the CDR3 is TGTGCCAGTAGTAGCGGGCGCGGAGAGAGTGTGAATCAGCCCCAGCATTTT.

The chain employs TRBV4-2 and TRBJ2-4; 10 bases agree with TRBD2. This CDR3 comprises 18 residues. Germline lookup yields CDR1 LGHNA and CDR2 YNFKEQ. Trimming removed 1 base from V and 2 bases from J; junction bases left unmatched: 8. CDR3 sequence: CASSQGSGRAESKNIQYF. CDR3 coding DNA: TGTGCCAGCAGCCAAGGGAGCGGGAGGGCCGAATCCAAAAACATTCAGTACTTC.

This clone was counted a single time. The chain combines TRBV28 with TRBJ2-3, with D perhaps TRBD1 (5 bases). The length of the CDR3 is 12 residues. Germline V CDR1 and CDR2: MDHEN, SYDVKM. V was pared by 5 bases and J by 5 bases, with 8 bases between. The CDR3 DNA follows: TGTGCCAGCAGTCAGGGCTTAGATACGCAGTATTTT. Translation: CASSQGLDTQYF.

CDR3 sequence (DNA): TGTGCCAGCAGCCCGCCTCGGACTGAAGCTTTCTTT. Its translation: CASSPPRTEAFF. The chain employs TRBV7-9 and TRBJ1-1; D gene uncertain. Germline CDR1 reads SEHNR; CDR2 reads FQNEAQ (reference sequence). This CDR3 has 12 amino acids. The V end lost 5 bases, the J end lost 5 bases, and 9 bases lay between the germline ends.

Notes on this clone: The identical CDR3 is also encoded by other nucleotide sequences in the sample. The chain has TRBV29-1 and TRBJ2-5; 14 positions agree with TRBD2. The CDR3 contains 15 residues. Germline V lookup: CDR1 SQVTM, CDR2 ANQGSEA. The trim removed 6 bases at V and 4 bases at J, leaving 7 bases unmatched. The CDR3 coding sequence is TGCAGCGTGTCCGGGACTAGCGGGAGTAGAGAGACCCAGTACTTC. The encoded protein is CSVSGTSGSRETQYF.

V usage is TRBV6-2 or TRBV6-3 and J usage is TRBJ2-7; 13 bases are a match to TRBD2. Losses at the gene ends were 3 bases for V and 1 base for J; bases not matched to a gene: 6. The CDR3 is 17 amino acids. The germline gives CDR1 MNHEY, CDR2 SVGEGT. DNA for the CDR3: TGTGCCAGCAGTTATCGGACTAGCGGGAGCGCGTCCTACGAGCAGTACTTC. Protein sequence: CASSYRTSGSASYEQYF.

This chain links TRBV9 with TRBJ2-5; 10 bases match TRBD2. CDR3 size: 17 residues. Germline CDR1 is SGDLS and CDR2 is YYNGEE. Unmatched junction bases numbered 14, after V lost 2 bases and J lost 7 bases. The CDR3 spells CASSVDDLAGEERTQYF. Written as DNA, the CDR3 is TGTGCCAGCAGCGTGGATGATCTAGCGGGAGAAGAGCGGACCCAGTACTTC. The entire variable domain, with the rest obtained from reference TRBV9 and TRBJ2-5, is as follows: DSGVTQTPKHLITATGQRVTLRCSPRSGDLSVYWYQQSLDQGLQFLIQYYNGEERAKGNILERFSAQQFPDLHSELNLSSLELGDSALYFCASSVDDLAGEERTQYFGPGTRLLVL.

This sequence joins TRBV4-2 and TRBJ1-5, with unresolved D. From germline, CDR1 is LGHNA and CDR2 YNFKEQ. The CDR3 runs to 15 residues. The V end lost 1 base, the J end lost 6 bases, and 13 bases lay between the germline ends. The CDR3 spells CASSQGGRLGQPQHF. CDR3 sequence (DNA): TGTGCCAGCAGCCAAGGAGGGCGCCTTGGTCAGCCCCAGCATTTT.

CDR3 loop: CASTSRDRDETQYF. In nucleotides, the CDR3 is TGTGCCAGCACCTCGAGGGACAGGGATGAGACCCAGTACTTC. The rearrangement links TRBV27 to TRBJ2-5; the match to TRBD1 covers 9 bases. Per the germline V gene, CDR1 is MNHEY and CDR2 is SMNVEV (reference sequence). The CDR3 sequence is 14 residues long. V gave up 7 bases and J gave up 5 bases; unmatched junction bases: 8.

This clone has just a few counts. The chain joins TRBV19 to TRBJ2-2; TRBD1 matches at 11 bases. Trimming cost V 8 bases and J 2 bases; bases outside gene matches: 4. Germline CDR1 and CDR2: LNHDA and SQIVND (reference sequence). The CDR3 has 15 amino acids. CDR3 region: CASLRTGGNTGELFF. For the CDR3, the DNA is TGTGCCAGTCTGAGGACAGGGGGCAACACCGGGGAGCTGTTTTTT.

The V gene is TRBV5-1, the J gene TRBJ2-7; D might be TRBD2 (5 bases). In germline, CDR1 is SGHRS, CDR2 YFSETQ. V dropped 0 bases and J dropped 3 bases, with 7 bases sitting between them. This CDR3 spans 13 amino acids. The CDR3 region has the DNA TGCGCCAGCAGCTTGGTCGAGGGCTACGAGCAGTACTTC. It specifies CASSLVEGYEQYF.

There are many counts of this clone. Other DNA sequences in this sample translate to the same CDR3. J is TRBJ2-3 and V is TRBV7-9; 9 nucleotides align to TRBD1. This CDR3 comprises 14 residues. Germline V gene lookup returns CDR1 SEHNR and CDR2 FQNEAQ (reference sequence). After removal of 6 bases from V and 1 base from J, the junction contained 2 bases not matched to a gene. CDR3 DNA: TGTGCCAGCAGTCGGACAGGGGGCACAGATACGCAGTATTTT. Protein: CASSRTGGTDTQYF. The whole variable domain, filled in from reference TRBV7-9 and TRBJ2-3, reads DTGVSQNPRHKITKRGQNVTFRCDPISEHNRLYWYRQTLGQGPEFLTYFQNEAQLEKSRLLSDRFSAERPKGSFSTLEIQRTEQGDSAMYLCASSRTGGTDTQYFGPGTRLTVL.

This chain links TRBV19 with TRBJ2-1; 7 positions match TRBD1. Trimming removed 7 bases from V and 5 bases from J; junction bases left unmatched: 5. This CDR3 has 13 amino acids. Germline CDR1 and CDR2: LNHDA and SQIVND (reference sequence). CDR3 sequence (DNA): TGTGCCAGTAACACAGGGACAGACAATGAGCAGTTCTTC. As protein: CASNTGTDNEQFF.

V gene TRBV7-6 combines with J gene TRBJ2-7, with 9 bases aligning to TRBD2. The CDR3 loop spans 15 amino acids. Germline V gene data show CDR1 as SGHVS and CDR2 as FNYEAQ. J was trimmed by 6 bases and V by 5 bases; bases with no gene match: 11. The CDR3 reads CASSNSGTSKTEQYF. CDR3 DNA: TGTGCCAGCAGCAACTCCGGGACTAGCAAAACCGAGCAGTACTTC.

The rearrangement links TRBV13 to TRBJ1-6; TRBD1 agrees at 7 bases. This CDR3 is 17 amino acids long. V trimming: 4 bases; J trimming: 8 bases; junction bases outside the gene matches: 14. In germline, CDR1 is PRHDT, CDR2 FYEKMQ (reference sequence). CDR3 DNA sequence: TGTGCCAGCAGCTCCGGACAGGCGGGGTGGAGTGATTCACCCCTCCACTTT. Its protein is CASSSGQAGWSDSPLHF.

The CDR3 DNA sequence: TGTGCCAGCAGCTTATTACCGGGGTCGACCTACGAGCAGTACTTC. This sequence encodes CASSLLPGSTYEQYF. This rearrangement joins TRBV7-8 to TRBJ2-7; a weak D match, TRBD2 (5 bases). CDR3 length: 15 amino acids. V lost 2 bases, J lost 2 bases, and 13 bases lay in between. The germline CDR1 and CDR2 sequences are SGHVS and FQNEAQ.

This chain connects TRBV5-1 to TRBJ1-5; unclear D gene. CDR1 and CDR2 (germline): SGHRS, YFSETQ. The CDR3 is 13 amino acids. The V end was cut by 4 bases, the J end by 5 bases, with 10 bases between. The CDR3 spells CASSIIPDQPQHF. Written as DNA, the CDR3 is TGCGCCAGCAGCATAATCCCCGATCAGCCCCAGCATTTT. The full variable domain, with the rest looked up from reference TRBV5-1 and TRBJ1-5, is KAGVTQTPRYLIKTRGQQVTLSCSPISGHRSVSWYQQTPGQGLQFLFEYFSETQRNKGNFPGRFSGRQFSNSRSEMNVSTLELGDSALYLCASSIIPDQPQHFGDGTRLSIL.

This clone appeared a few times. V is TRBV29-1 and J is TRBJ1-4; 7 nucleotides match TRBD1. CDR1 and CDR2 from the germline V gene are SQVTM and ANQGSEA. Losses at the gene ends were 6 bases for V and 7 bases for J; bases not matched to a gene: 11. The length of the CDR3 is 14 residues. In nucleotides, the CDR3 is TGCAGCGTCACCGAGGGGGCTGAGGCTGAAAAACTGTTTTTT. Amino acids: CSVTEGAEAEKLFF.

This chain uses TRBV7-6 with TRBJ2-7, with TRBD2 matching over 9 bases. This CDR3 spans 14 amino acids. Germline CDR1 is SGHVS and CDR2 is FNYEAQ. With V trimmed by 3 bases and J by 5 bases, 5 bases remained unmatched. CDR3 DNA: TGTGCCAGCAGCTTCGGGGCGGGGGGGCACGAGCAGTACTTC. It translates to CASSFGAGGHEQYF.

The chain carries TRBV5-8 and TRBJ2-7, with TRBD1 matching over 11 bases. Germline trimming cut 3 bases from V and 4 bases from J; bases unmatched to any gene: 3. Germline lookup yields CDR1 SGHTS and CDR2 YDEGEE. The CDR3 has 14 amino acids. The CDR3 coding sequence is TGTGCCAGCAGCTACCGGGACAGGGGGTACGAGCAGTACTTC. It yields the protein CASSYRDRGYEQYF. Together with reference TRBV5-8 and TRBJ2-7, the CDR3 gives the full variable domain: EAGVTQSPTHLIKTRGQQATLRCSPISGHTSVYWYQQALGLGLQFLLWYDEGEERNRGNFPPRFSGRQFPNYSSELNVNALELEDSALYLCASSYRDRGYEQYFGPGTRLTVT.

V gene TRBV21-1 combines with J gene TRBJ1-5; the DNA was not compared with TRBD1, the D call given in the table. TRBV21-1 is deemed a pseudogene. This CDR3 comprises 16 residues. DNA of the CDR3: TGTGCCAGCAGCAATCTTCCCCACAGGGGCAATCAGCCCCAGCATTTT. This sequence encodes CASSNLPHRGNQPQHF.

The genes are TRBV9 and TRBJ2-7; D might be TRBD1 (6 bases). The CDR3 extends over 13 amino acids. Trimming cost V 4 bases and J 2 bases, with 10 bases left between them. The germline V gene encodes CDR1 SGDLS and CDR2 YYNGEE. This chain's CDR3 is CASSPGTTYEQYF. DNA of the CDR3: TGTGCCAGCAGCCCCGGGACAACCTACGAGCAGTACTTC.

The V and J genes are TRBV19 and TRBJ2-3; TRBD1 agrees at 7 bases. V lost 7 bases to trimming and J lost 2 bases; unmatched junction nucleotides: 9. There are 15 residues in the CDR3. Looked up from germline, CDR1 is LNHDA and CDR2 is SQIVND (reference sequence). CDR3 sequence reads: CASTPTGVFTDTQYF. The CDR3, as DNA: TGTGCCAGTACCCCAACAGGGGTTTTCACAGATACGCAGTATTTT.

This chain uses TRBV3-1 (or the pseudogene TRBV3-2) with TRBJ2-5, with 13 bases aligning to TRBD2. Germline V lookup: CDR1 LGHDT, CDR2 YNNKEL (reference sequence). The CDR3 is 17 residues long. V lost 2 bases and J lost 5; bases outside the gene matches: 8. CDR3 protein: CASSQLGLAGAEETQYF. As DNA, the CDR3 is TGTGCCAGCAGCCAACTTGGACTAGCGGGAGCCGAGGAGACCCAGTACTTC.